The entry below describes one T cell receptor beta chain. The record originates from a study of cytomegalovirus exposure and HLA in healthy donors. At collection, donors were nominally healthy, but unrecorded immune exposures were probable. With 60 Vbeta and 13 Jbeta primers, the PCR was carried out. Sequenced by immunoSEQ multiplex PCR; TCRdb stores in-frame clones only, minus some. Counted here are around 120,000 clones, 81% occurring once; the ten biggest clones make up around 4.2%. The CDR3 has 14 residues. Germline V CDR1 and CDR2: MNHEY, SVGAGI. V was shortened by 8 bases and J by 0 bases, with 12 bases between the two germline ends.

The TCR was taken from a woman in her twenties or thirties in good health and CMV-seronegative. Input material: PBMCs. This chain joins TRBV6-5 and TRBJ2-3, with D perhaps TRBD2 (5 bases). The chain's CDR3 is CASARTASTDTQYF. CDR3 DNA sequence: TGTGCCAGCGCCCGGACTGCTAGCACAGATACGCAGTATTTT.